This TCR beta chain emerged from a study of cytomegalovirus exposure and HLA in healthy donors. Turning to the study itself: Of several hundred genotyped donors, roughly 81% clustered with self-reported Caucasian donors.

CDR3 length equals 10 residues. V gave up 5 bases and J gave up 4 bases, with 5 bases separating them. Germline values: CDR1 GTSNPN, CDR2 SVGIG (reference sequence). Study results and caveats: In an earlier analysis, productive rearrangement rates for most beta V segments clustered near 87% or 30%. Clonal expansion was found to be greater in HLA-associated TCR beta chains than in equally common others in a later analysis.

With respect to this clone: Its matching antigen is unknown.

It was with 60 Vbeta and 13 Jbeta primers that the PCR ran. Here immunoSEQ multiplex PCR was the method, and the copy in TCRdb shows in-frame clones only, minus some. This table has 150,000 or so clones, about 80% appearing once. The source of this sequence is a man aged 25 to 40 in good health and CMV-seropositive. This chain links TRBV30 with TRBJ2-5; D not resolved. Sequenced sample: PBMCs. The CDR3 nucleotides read TGTGCCTGGGGTAGAGAGACCCAGTACTTC. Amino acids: CAWGRETQYF.